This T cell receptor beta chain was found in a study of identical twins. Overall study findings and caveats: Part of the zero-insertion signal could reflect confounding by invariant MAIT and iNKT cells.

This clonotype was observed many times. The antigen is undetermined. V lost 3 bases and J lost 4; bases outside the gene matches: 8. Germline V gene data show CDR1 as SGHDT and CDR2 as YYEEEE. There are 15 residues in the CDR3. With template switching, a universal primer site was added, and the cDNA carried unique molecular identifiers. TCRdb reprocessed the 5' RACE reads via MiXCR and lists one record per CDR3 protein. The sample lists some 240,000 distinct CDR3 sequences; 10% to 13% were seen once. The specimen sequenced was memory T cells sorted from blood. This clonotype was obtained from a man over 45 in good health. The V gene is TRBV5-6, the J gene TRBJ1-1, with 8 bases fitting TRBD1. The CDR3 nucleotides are TGTGCCAGCAGCTACGAAGGACAGGGCTTCACTGAAGCTTTCTTT. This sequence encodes CASSYEGQGFTEAFF.